This entry is about one T cell receptor beta chain. It has no known antigen specificity. One base away there is no much larger clone; base qualities are not given. The sample originates from a study of T-cell reconstitution after alpha-beta-depleted transplantation in children (dated by TCRdb to the mid-2010s). In the study overall: T-cell immune reconstitution after TCRalphabeta/CD19-depleted allogeneic hematopoietic cell transplantation in children was quantitatively tracked in the study by means of TCR repertoire profiling.

The junction shows trimming of 5 bases on V and 0 bases on J, plus 8 bases between the germline ends. CDR1 and CDR2 (DFQATT, SNEGSKA) derive from the germline V gene (reference sequence). The CDR3, cysteine through phenylalanine, is 14 amino acids long. This entry keeps only the CDR3 DNA: 42 bases, framed from base 1. Library prep was done by PCR. The listed sequencing device is Illumina HiSeq 2500. TCR libraries were prepared with molecular barcoding, using unique molecular identifiers to normalize TCRbeta repertoire quantification. Using fastp at Q25 and MiXCR, TCRdb reprocessed the public reads and kept productive beta chains. Each CDR3 protein appears once, grouped with its most common genes and DNA. This sample lists about 500,000 distinct CDR3 sequences; around a third were detected once. The ten largest clonotypes hold more than 2% of the sample.

The TCR originated in a human donor who donated a stem cell graft to a child with aplastic anemia. The starting material was PBMCs from the stem cell graft donor, obtained from the stem cell graft. The chain is made from TRBV20-1 and TRBJ1-6, with no confidently assigned D gene. The nucleotides are TGCAGTGCTCCCGATAGCTCCTATAATTCACCCCTCCACTTT. This gives the protein CSAPDSSYNSPLHF.